There are a few counts of the clone carrying this T cell receptor beta chain. Antigen: not known. These data originate in a study of response to subunit inactivated influenza vaccine. Study-wide results and caveats: Researchers suggested that each seasonal influenza vaccination recruits few new T cells.

TCRdb independently ran MiXCR on the RT-PCR reads; one entry per CDR3 protein. Among about 480,000 distinct CDR3 sequences listed, 25% were seen once. Germline CDR1 is LGHNA and CDR2 is YSLEER. V was pared by 3 bases and J by 7 bases, with 7 bases of the junction left unmatched. This CDR3 has 15 residues. This chain links TRBV4-3 with TRBJ1-4, with 8 positions matching TRBD1. The sequence was obtained from a man aged 50-60 years who received an inactivated influenza vaccine. The sequencing here drew on CD4+ T cells sorted from PBMCs, taken more than 4 days after vaccination. The CDR3 sequence is CASSHEDRGAEKLFF. The CDR3 nucleotides are TGCGCCAGCAGCCACGAAGACAGGGGTGCTGAAAAACTGTTTTTT.